This is a list of T cell receptor beta chains from one sample in a study of control samples from healthy donors and cancer patients. Some clones are missing from TCRdb's copy, which holds only in-frame ones; the method was immunoSEQ multiplex PCR. This sample has 130,000 to 150,000 clones; 90% to 95% occur once, and the top ten carry more than 13%. Sequencing was performed on PBMCs. All receptors come from a man in his 60s with colorectal cancer. Both conserved end residues are part of each CDR3. The order of the fields is V gene, clone size, D gene, J gene, CDR3 DNA, CDR3 protein. A D gene is named only where the DNA matches it firmly. Clone size, where shown, is once, few, many, or a class for clones that have expanded.

TRBV21-1	NA	NA	TRBJ1-5	TGTGCCAGCGGCCTCGCGGCCAGGTCCTTCGGAGGTCAGCCCCAGCATTTT	CASGLAARSFGGQPQHF
TRBV6-5	NA	TRBD1	TRBJ1-1	TGTGCCAGCATGGGACAGGGGGCCACTGAAGCTTTCTTT	CASMGQGATEAFF
TRBV18	NA	TRBD1	TRBJ2-6	TGTGCCAGCTCCCCAGGCTACGGACAGGGTAGCTCTGGGGCCAACGTCCTGACTTTC	CASSPGYGQGSSGANVLTF
TRBV9	NA	NA	TRBJ1-1	TGTGCCAGCAGCGCCCGACCAAGTTCTGAAGCTTTCTTT	CASSARPSSEAFF
TRBV21-1	NA	NA	TRBJ1-1	TGTGCCAGCAGCACATGTATGAACACTGAAGCTTTCTTT	CASSTCMNTEAFF
TRBV4-1	NA	NA	TRBJ2-3	TGCGCCAGCAGCCAAGTATTTACAGGCACAGATACGCAGTATTTT	CASSQVFTGTDTQYF
TRBV2	NA	TRBD1	TRBJ1-5	TGTGCCAGCAGTGATGGGGGACAGACGCTATATAGCAATCAGCCCCAGCATTTT	CASSDGGQTLYSNQPQHF
TRBV10-3	once	TRBD1	TRBJ2-7	TGTGCCATCAGTGAAGGGACAGGGGATACCTACGAGCAGTACTTC	CAISEGTGDTYEQYF
TRBV9	once	NA	TRBJ1-1	TGTGCCAGCAGCGTAGTATCCGGAATGAACACTGAAGCTTTCTTT	CASSVVSGMNTEAFF
TRBV19	NA	TRBD1	TRBJ1-1	TGTGCCAGTAGTACCCGGGACAGGTTGAACACTGAAGCTTTCTTT	CASSTRDRLNTEAFF
TRBV18	NA	NA	TRBJ1-3	TGTGCCAGCTCAGATACAGTGCCTAGCTCTGGAAACACCATATATTTT	CASSDTVPSSGNTIYF
TRBV4-1	NA	TRBD1	TRBJ2-3	TGCGCCAGCAGCCGGGACAGGAGCACAGATACGCAGTATTTT	CASSRDRSTDTQYF
TRBV11-3	NA	NA	TRBJ2-2	TGTGCCAGCAGCTCGAGTCATTTGAACACCGGGGAGCTGTTTTTT	CASSSSHLNTGELFF
TRBV6-1	once	NA	TRBJ1-1	TGTGCCAGCAGTGATTTGTACACACTAGAAGCTTTCTTT	CASSDLYTLEAFF
TRBV3-1/TRBV3-2	NA	NA	TRBJ2-5	TGTGCCAGCAGCCAGGGGCCCAACCGGCAGTACTTC	CASSQGPNRQYF
TRBV14	NA	TRBD1	TRBJ1-2	TGTGCCAGCAGCCAAGACACAGGGGTAGGCTACACCTTC	CASSQDTGVGYTF
TRBV7-8	NA	TRBD1	TRBJ2-7	TGTGCCAGCAGCGCCGGGACAGGGGCCCACTACGAGCAGTACTTC	CASSAGTGAHYEQYF
TRBV20-1	NA	NA	TRBJ2-7	TGCAGTGCTAGTTGGCAGGGGCCCTACGAGCAGTACTTC	CSASWQGPYEQYF
TRBV6-5	NA	NA	TRBJ2-1	TGTGCCAGCAACCTAAACACACTCTCCTACAATGAGCAGTTCTTC	CASNLNTLSYNEQFF